This T cell receptor (beta chain) was identified during a study of T cells expressing NK-cell markers. Whole-study context: One of eight sequenced donors was HCMV-seronegative; the other seven were seropositive.

Findings of the study overall: In four donors, dominant clonotypes made up 28.3-60.1% of CD3+CD56-NKG2C+ cells.

The germline V gene has CDR1 SGHTA and CDR2 FQGNSA. This CDR3 is built from 15 residues. From its re-call of the 5' RACE reads, TCRdb lists each CDR3 protein once, without DNA. This sample's table has some 440,000 distinct CDR3 sequences. In regard to this clonotype: The antigen is unknown.

The chain uses TRBV7-2 and TRBJ1-2. Sequencing input: blood T cells: a sorted CD56 or NKG2C T cell subset, CD4+ or CD8+ T cells, or bulk PBMC T cells (not recorded which). The sequence was collected from a woman aged 45 to 65 in good health. CDR3 in amino acids: CASSGEQRNLIGYTF.